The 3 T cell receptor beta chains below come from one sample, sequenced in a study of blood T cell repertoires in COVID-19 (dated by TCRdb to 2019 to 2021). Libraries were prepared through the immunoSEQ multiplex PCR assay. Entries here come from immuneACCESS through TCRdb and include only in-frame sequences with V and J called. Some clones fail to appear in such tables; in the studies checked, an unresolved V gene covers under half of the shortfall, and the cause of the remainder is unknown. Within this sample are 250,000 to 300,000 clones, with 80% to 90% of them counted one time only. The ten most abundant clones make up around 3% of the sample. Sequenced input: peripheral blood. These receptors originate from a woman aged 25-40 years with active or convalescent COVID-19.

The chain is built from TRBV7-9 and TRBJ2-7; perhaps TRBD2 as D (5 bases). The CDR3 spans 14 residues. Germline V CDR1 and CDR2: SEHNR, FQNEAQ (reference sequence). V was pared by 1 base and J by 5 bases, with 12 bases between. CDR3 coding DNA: TGTGCCAGCAGCTTAGGACCGGGGTCCCACGAGCAGTACTTC. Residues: CASSLGPGSHEQYF.

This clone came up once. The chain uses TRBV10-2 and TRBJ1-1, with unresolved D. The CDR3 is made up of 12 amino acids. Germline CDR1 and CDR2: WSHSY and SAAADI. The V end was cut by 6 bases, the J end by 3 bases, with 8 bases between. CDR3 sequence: CASRIRYTEAFF. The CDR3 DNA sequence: TGCGCCAGCAGGATCCGGTACACTGAAGCTTTCTTT.

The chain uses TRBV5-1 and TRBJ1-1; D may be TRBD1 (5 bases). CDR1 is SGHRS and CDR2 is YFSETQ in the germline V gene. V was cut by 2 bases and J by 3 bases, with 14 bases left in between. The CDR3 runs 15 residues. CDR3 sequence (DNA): TGCGCCAGCAGCTTAATCAGGGTAGGGGACACTGAAGCTTTCTTT. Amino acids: CASSLIRVGDTEAFF.